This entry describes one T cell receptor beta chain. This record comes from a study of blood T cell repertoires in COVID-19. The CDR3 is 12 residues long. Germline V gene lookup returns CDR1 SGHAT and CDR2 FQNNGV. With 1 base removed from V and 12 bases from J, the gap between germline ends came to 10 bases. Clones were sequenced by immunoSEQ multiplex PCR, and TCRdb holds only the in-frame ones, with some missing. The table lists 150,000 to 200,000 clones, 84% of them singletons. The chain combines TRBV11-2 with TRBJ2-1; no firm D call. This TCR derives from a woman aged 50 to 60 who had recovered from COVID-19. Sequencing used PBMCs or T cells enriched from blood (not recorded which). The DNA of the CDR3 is TGTGCCAGCAGCTTAGCAAGTGCCGGGCAGTTCTTC. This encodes CASSLASAGQFF.